These 9 T cell receptor beta chains were all obtained from the same sample, sequenced in a study of TIL therapy for anti-PD-1-resistant metastatic lung cancer. Time point in this sample: pre-treatment sample, taken before nivolumab and TIL therapy. The libraries were made with immunoSEQ v3. Method: immunoSEQ multiplex PCR; TCRdb's copy keeps in-frame clones and lacks some. The sample carries around 20,000 clones, roughly 85% recorded once. This specimen was blood, taken at baseline. These receptor sequences come from a person aged 25-85 years with non-small cell lung cancer.

The rearrangement joins TRBV7-2 to TRBJ1-1; D is perhaps TRBD1 (6 bases). Germline lookup yields CDR1 SGHTA and CDR2 FQGNSA. CDR3 length: 12 residues. V lost 5 bases and J 11 bases, leaving 15 bases between the germline ends. The CDR3 DNA reads as TGTGCCAGCAGCCCCCGAGGGGGGACGGCTTTCTTT. It specifies CASSPRGGTAFF.

This chain uses TRBV7-9 with TRBJ2-3; D uncertain. CDR1 and CDR2 from the germline V gene are SEHNR and FQNEAQ (reference sequence). The CDR3 loop spans 10 amino acids. V lost 1 base and J lost 7, with 0 bases in between. The CDR3, as DNA: TGTGCCAGCAGCTTAGATACGCAGTATTTT. Translation gives CASSLDTQYF.

V gene TRBV5-1 combines with J gene TRBJ2-1; 7 positions agree with TRBD2. Germline V gene data show CDR1 as SGHRS and CDR2 as YFSETQ. The CDR3 spans 14 residues. Germline trimming cut 6 bases from V and 7 bases from J; bases unmatched to any gene: 10. The CDR3 here is CASTPDGGLNEQFF. CDR3 nucleotides: TGCGCCAGCACACCGGATGGGGGACTAAATGAGCAGTTCTTC.

The V call is TRBV27, the J call TRBJ2-7, with D possibly being TRBD2 (6 bases). The CDR3 runs to 16 residues. Germline-derived CDR1 and CDR2 are MNHEY and SMNVEV (reference sequence). With 0 bases removed from V and 2 bases from J, the gap between germline ends came to 14 bases. CDR3 amino acids: CASSLSGGDRAYEQYF. CDR3 DNA sequence: TGTGCCAGCAGTTTATCGGGGGGAGATCGGGCCTACGAGCAGTACTTC.

This sequence joins TRBV10-3 and TRBJ2-1, with 9 bases lining up with TRBD1. The CDR3 covers 19 residues. Germline V lookup: CDR1 ENHRY, CDR2 SYGVKD. V trimming: 3 bases; J trimming: 3 bases; junction bases outside the gene matches: 15. CDR3 in DNA: TGTGCCATCAGTGACTGGACAGGGGTCTCAGGGAGCCACTACAATGAGCAGTTCTTC. Translated, it gives CAISDWTGVSGSHYNEQFF.

This chain uses TRBV7-9 with TRBJ1-6; D unresolved. Germline CDR1 is SEHNR and CDR2 is FQNEAQ (reference sequence). CDR3 length equals 14 residues. Trimming pared 6 bases from V and 9 bases from J, leaving 15 bases between. For the CDR3, the DNA is TGTGCCAGCAGTCCTGACCTCGTCCGTTCACCCCTCCACTTT. It yields the protein CASSPDLVRSPLHF.

The chain recombines TRBV10-3 with TRBJ1-2, with D maybe TRBD1 (6 bases). The CDR3 sequence is 18 residues long. Germline CDR1 reads ENHRY; CDR2 reads SYGVKD. V was trimmed by 2 bases and J by 5 bases, leaving 24 bases between them. In DNA, the CDR3 is TGTGCCATCAGTGAGCCGGGGACACCCCTGCCGAGGGATTATGGCTACACCTTC. It codes for CAISEPGTPLPRDYGYTF.

This rearrangement joins TRBV4-2 to TRBJ2-1, with 10 bases fitting TRBD2. The CDR3 runs to 15 residues. The germline V gene has CDR1 LGHNA and CDR2 YNFKEQ. With 5 bases clipped from V and 4 bases from J, the junction kept 5 bases outside the gene matches. In DNA, the CDR3 is TGTGCCAGCAGCTCATATAGCGGGGGGTACAATGAGCAGTTCTTC. Its protein product is CASSSYSGGYNEQFF.

The chain uses TRBV28 and TRBJ2-1; D call uncertain. Trimming removed 4 bases from V and 5 bases from J, with 15 bases in between. CDR3 size: 15 residues. In germline, CDR1 is MDHEN, CDR2 SYDVKM. DNA for the CDR3: TGTGCCAGCAGTTCCGCCGGCGGCGCTGACAATGAGCAGTTCTTC. It codes for CASSSAGGADNEQFF.